These 26 T cell receptor beta chains were all obtained from the same sample, sequenced in a study of blood T cell repertoires in COVID-19. Repertoires were generated with immunoSEQ multiplex PCR, while TCRdb's copy carries only in-frame clones and drops some. Of 130,000 to 150,000 clones listed, approximately 80% are singletons. The sequenced sample was peripheral blood. The source is a man aged 60 to 75 with active or convalescent COVID-19.

The rearrangement links TRBV5-6 to TRBJ2-1; possibly TRBD2 for D (6 bases). V dropped 4 bases and J dropped 8 bases, with 16 bases sitting between them. This CDR3 is 14 amino acids long. In germline, CDR1 is SGHDT, CDR2 YYEEEE. CDR3 nucleotide sequence: TGTGCCAGCAGCCAACCGGGACTTGACGATGAGCAGTTCTTC. Amino acids: CASSQPGLDDEQFF.

This clone was seen ten or more times. V gene TRBV19 combines with J gene TRBJ1-1, with no clear D. From germline, CDR1 is LNHDA and CDR2 SQIVND (reference sequence). The CDR3 consists of 14 residues. Trimming left V 7 bases short and J 6 bases short, with 18 bases between. Here the CDR3 DNA reads TGTGCCAGTACCCCCCCTTCGGGGATCGCTGAAGCTTTCTTT. This translates into CASTPPSGIAEAFF.

The J gene is TRBJ2-3, the V gene TRBV29-1, with 10 bases lining up with TRBD2. With 1 base clipped from V and 6 bases from J, the junction kept 10 bases outside the gene matches. Germline-derived CDR1 and CDR2 are SQVTM and ANQGSEA. The CDR3 has 16 amino acids. CDR3 nucleotides: TGCAGCGTTGAAGGACGGAGCGGGGGGGCCGAGGATACGCAGTATTTT. Its protein product is CSVEGRSGGAEDTQYF.

The chain carries TRBV3-1 (or the pseudogene TRBV3-2) and TRBJ1-2, with D unresolved. The CDR3 covers 15 residues. The germline CDR1 and CDR2 sequences are LGHDT and YNNKEL (reference sequence). Deletions cut 0 bases from V and 4 bases from J, with 12 bases between. The CDR3 DNA sequence: TGTGCCAGCAGCCAAGACAATCGGGGAGGCTATGGCTACACCTTC. It codes for CASSQDNRGGYGYTF.

The V and J genes are TRBV4-3 and TRBJ2-3; unclear D gene. The length of the CDR3 is 17 residues. The ends were cut back, 0 bases at V and 2 bases at J, with 15 bases in the middle. Germline V lookup: CDR1 LGHNA, CDR2 YSLEER. The CDR3 loop is CASSQDNPGDNTDTQYF. As DNA, the CDR3 is TGCGCCAGCAGCCAAGATAATCCAGGTGATAACACAGATACGCAGTATTTT.

V gene TRBV6-2 or TRBV6-3 combines with J gene TRBJ1-2; the D gene is possibly TRBD1 (6 bases). CDR3 size: 14 residues. CDR1 is MNHEY, CDR2 SVGEGT, per germline. V was cut by 5 bases and J by 4 bases, with 14 bases left in between. In nucleotides, the CDR3 is TGTGCCAGCAGTGACCAACAGGGTGGCTATGGCTACACCTTC. Protein: CASSDQQGGYGYTF.

The V gene is TRBV7-2, the J gene TRBJ1-4; D unresolved. From germline, CDR1 is SGHTA and CDR2 FQGNSA. Trimming took 2 bases from V and 7 from J, leaving 17 bases between them. CDR3 length: 16 residues. CDR3 DNA: TGTGCCAGCAGCTTAAAGGTTCCGAGCCAGGCTGAAAAACTGTTTTTT. This translates into CASSLKVPSQAEKLFF.

The CDR3 sequence: CASQTSGRANEQFF. In nucleotides, the CDR3 is TGTGCCAGTCAGACTAGCGGGAGGGCCAATGAGCAGTTCTTC. This chain connects TRBV27 to TRBJ2-1, with 14 bases that match TRBD2. CDR3 length: 14 residues. J lost 6 bases, V lost 9 bases, and 4 bases had no gene match. The germline V gene encodes CDR1 MNHEY and CDR2 SMNVEV (reference sequence).

The V gene is TRBV6-5, the J gene TRBJ1-4; weak D call: TRBD1 (5 bases). The ends were cut back, 6 bases at V and 6 bases at J, with 14 bases in the middle. CDR3 length: 14 residues. Germline V gives CDR1 MNHEY, CDR2 SVGAGI. The CDR3: CASRFGEGDEKLFF. In nucleotides, the CDR3 is TGTGCCAGCAGGTTTGGGGAAGGGGATGAAAAACTGTTTTTT.

The gene calls are TRBV5-4 and TRBJ2-7; a weak D match, TRBD1 (6 bases). Germline CDR1 is SGHNT and CDR2 is YYREEE (reference sequence). This CDR3 has 14 residues. V was cut by 4 bases and J by 3 bases, with 14 bases left in between. CDR3 sequence reads: CASSPGDGNYEQYV. The CDR3 coding sequence is TGTGCCAGCAGCCCAGGGGACGGTAACTACGAGCAGTACGTC.

The chain joins TRBV14 to TRBJ2-7, with 9 nucleotides matching TRBD2. Unmatched junction bases numbered 13, after V lost 4 bases and J lost 0 bases. Germline V gene data show CDR1 as SGHDN and CDR2 as FVKESK. The CDR3 has 18 residues. The CDR3 nucleotides read TGTGCCAGCAGCCCACGACTAGCGGTCACCCAAAACTCCTACGAGCAGTACTTC. Translation: CASSPRLAVTQNSYEQYF. The variable domain in full, completed from reference TRBV14 and TRBJ2-7, reads EAGVTQFPSHSVIEKGQTVTLRCDPISGHDNLYWYRRVMGKEIKFLLHFVKESKQDESGMPNNRFLAERTGGTYSTLKVQPAELEDSGVYFCASSPRLAVTQNSYEQYFGPGTRLTVT.

V gene TRBV5-1 combines with J gene TRBJ2-1; 7 bases line up with TRBD1. The CDR3 extends over 13 amino acids. Germline CDR1 SGHRS, CDR2 YFSETQ. With V trimmed by 5 bases and J by 4 bases, 3 bases remained unmatched. The CDR3 DNA follows: TGCGCCAGCAGAGAACAGGGGTACAATGAGCAGTTCTTC. Protein sequence: CASREQGYNEQFF.

The chain links TRBV5-1 to TRBJ1-5, with D tentatively TRBD1 (6 bases). The CDR3 consists of 16 residues. Germline assignment: CDR1 SGHRS and CDR2 YFSETQ. Trimming stripped 0 bases from V and 9 bases from J, with 19 bases between. CDR3 amino acids: CASSLGGSGDTGPQHF. The CDR3 coding sequence is TGCGCCAGCAGCTTGGGGGGAAGTGGGGACACGGGGCCCCAGCATTTT.

This chain connects TRBV29-1 to TRBJ2-2, with 9 bases lining up with TRBD1. CDR3 length: 14 amino acids. Germline-derived CDR1 and CDR2 are SQVTM and ANQGSEA. V lost 4 bases to trimming and J lost 6 bases; unmatched junction nucleotides: 6. The CDR3 reads CSVADRGRPGELFF. The CDR3 nucleotides are TGCAGCGTTGCTGACAGGGGGAGGCCCGGGGAGCTGTTTTTT.

The chain carries TRBV28 and TRBJ1-1, with 7 positions matching TRBD1. The ends lost 5 bases at V and 10 bases at J; junction bases unmatched: 10. Germline lookup yields CDR1 MDHEN and CDR2 SYDVKM. CDR3 length: 13 amino acids. CDR3 DNA sequence: TGTGCCAGCAGTAAAAGACAGGGCGGTGGAGCTTTCTTT. This sequence encodes CASSKRQGGGAFF.

The CDR3 loop is CATPLFSGELFF. In DNA form, the CDR3 reads TGTGCCACCCCACTTTTTTCCGGGGAGCTGTTTTTT. The rearrangement links TRBV5-8 to TRBJ2-2; D gene uncertain. Trimming cost V 9 bases and J 6 bases, with 12 bases left between them. CDR3 length: 12 amino acids. Germline V gives CDR1 SGHTS, CDR2 YDEGEE. Based on the CDR3 plus reference TRBV5-8 and TRBJ2-2, the full variable domain is EAGVTQSPTHLIKTRGQQATLRCSPISGHTSVYWYQQALGLGLQFLLWYDEGEERNRGNFPPRFSGRQFPNYSSELNVNALELEDSALYLCATPLFSGELFFGEGSRLTVL.

V gene TRBV18 combines with J gene TRBJ1-5, with 7 bases lining up with TRBD1. Germline loops: CDR1 KGHSH, CDR2 LQKENI. The CDR3 is 14 amino acids. V shed 6 bases, J shed 3 bases, and the junction held 5 bases outside the gene matches. CDR3 sequence (DNA): TGTGCCAGCTCCCTAGGGACAGTCAATCAGCCCCAGCATTTT. Residues: CASSLGTVNQPQHF.

The chain employs TRBV7-9 and TRBJ1-1; a weak D match, TRBD1 (6 bases). CDR1 SEHNR and CDR2 FQNEAQ come from the germline V gene (reference sequence). Trimming pared 3 bases from V and 4 bases from J, leaving 12 bases between. This CDR3 has 14 residues. CDR3: CASSFPQGSTEAFF. In DNA form, the CDR3 reads TGTGCCAGCAGCTTCCCACAGGGAAGCACTGAAGCTTTCTTT.

CDR3 DNA: TGTGCCAGCAGCTTGACTCCTTACGAGCAGTACGTC. It codes for CASSLTPYEQYV. V and J are TRBV11-2 and TRBJ2-7; D is uncertain. This CDR3 spans 12 amino acids. CDR1 SGHAT and CDR2 FQNNGV come from the germline V gene. The V gene lost 3 bases and the J gene lost 4 bases, with 7 bases spanning the gap.

In DNA form, the CDR3 reads TGTGCCAGCAGCTTACCCGGGACAGGGGGCTACGAGCAGTACTTC. Translated, it gives CASSLPGTGGYEQYF. The chain combines TRBV7-8 with TRBJ2-7; 11 bases match TRBD1. The V segment lost 2 bases and the J segment 3 bases; nucleotides outside the gene matches: 3. CDR3 length: 15 amino acids. Germline CDR1 is SGHVS and CDR2 is FQNEAQ.

The V gene is TRBV4-3, the J gene TRBJ2-7; possible D gene TRBD1, 6 bases. Trimming removed 1 base from V and 1 base from J, with 8 bases in between. Germline lookup yields CDR1 LGHNA and CDR2 YSLEER. This CDR3 is 14 amino acids long. The CDR3, as DNA: TGCGCCAGCAGCCAAGGACAGGTGTCCTACGAGCAGTACTTC. This translates into CASSQGQVSYEQYF.

The sample holds a few counts of this clone. This rearrangement joins TRBV27 to TRBJ1-2; 9 nucleotides agree with TRBD1. V shed 5 bases, J shed 4 bases, and the junction held 11 bases outside the gene matches. Germline CDR1 is MNHEY and CDR2 is SMNVEV (reference sequence). The CDR3 covers 16 residues. Here the CDR3 reads CASSKTGTGLTYGYTF. CDR3 in DNA: TGTGCCAGCAGTAAAACCGGGACAGGGCTCACCTATGGCTACACCTTC.

The chain joins TRBV11-3 to TRBJ2-7; the D gene is possibly TRBD1 (6 bases). CDR3 length: 18 residues. Germline V CDR1 and CDR2: SGHNT, YENEEA. Trimming took off 4 bases at V and 0 bases at J, with 22 bases between the two ends. The CDR3 DNA sequence: TGTGCCAGCAGCTCCCCTAAAACAGGGCAGGGAAGCTCCTACGAGCAGTACTTC. Its protein is CASSSPKTGQGSSYEQYF. Drawing the rest from reference TRBV11-3 and TRBJ2-7, the complete variable domain is EAGVVQSPRYKIIEKKQPVAFWCNPISGHNTLYWYLQNLGQGPELLIRYENEEAVDDSQLPKDRFSAERLKGVDSTLKIQPAELGDSAVYLCASSSPKTGQGSSYEQYFGPGTRLTVT.

This clone was detected once. This chain connects TRBV4-3 to TRBJ1-1, with a weak D call TRBD1 (5 bases). The germline CDR1 and CDR2 sequences are LGHNA and YSLEER. Trimming removed 4 bases from V and 1 base from J, with 10 bases in between. This CDR3 region has 14 residues. DNA of the CDR3: TGCGCCAGCAGCCTCATGGGGGGGAACACTGAAGCTTTCTTT. This translates into CASSLMGGNTEAFF.

The chain couples TRBV5-1 to TRBJ2-2; 10 nucleotides line up with TRBD2. The V gene's germline CDR1 is SGHRS and CDR2 YFSETQ. CDR3 size: 17 residues. With V trimmed by 2 bases and J by 2 bases, 6 bases remained unmatched. The CDR3 DNA follows: TGCGCCAGCAGCTTTATCGGACTAGCGGCAAACACCGGGGAGCTGTTTTTT. Amino acid sequence: CASSFIGLAANTGELFF.

This chain connects TRBV27 to TRBJ2-7; 10 positions match TRBD1. CDR1 is MNHEY, CDR2 SMNVEV, per germline (reference sequence). The CDR3 is 16 amino acids. V was clipped by 5 bases and J by 6 bases; unmatched bases: 13. As DNA, the CDR3 is TGTGCCAGCAGTACTCGACAGGGGGCGTCTAAGGGCGAGCAGTACGTC. Residues: CASSTRQGASKGEQYV.